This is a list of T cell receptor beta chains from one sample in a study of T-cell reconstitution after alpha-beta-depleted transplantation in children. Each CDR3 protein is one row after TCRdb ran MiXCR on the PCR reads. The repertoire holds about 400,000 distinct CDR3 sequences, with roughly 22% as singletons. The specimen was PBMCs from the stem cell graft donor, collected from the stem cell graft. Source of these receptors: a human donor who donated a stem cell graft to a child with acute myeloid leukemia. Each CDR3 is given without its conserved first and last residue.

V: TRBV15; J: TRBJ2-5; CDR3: ATSREPLQETQY
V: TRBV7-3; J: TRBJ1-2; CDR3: ASSPTFLESYGYT
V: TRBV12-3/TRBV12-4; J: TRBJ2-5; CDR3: ASSWAQLETQY
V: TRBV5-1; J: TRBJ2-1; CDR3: ASSPGPPYEQF
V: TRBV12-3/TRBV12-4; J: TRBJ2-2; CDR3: ASSLTGSITGELF
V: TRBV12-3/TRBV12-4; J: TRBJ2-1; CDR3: ASRFGQNNEQF
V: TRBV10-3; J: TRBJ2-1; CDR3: AIRGERAEQF
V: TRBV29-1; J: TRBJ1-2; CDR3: SVTQGAGEGYT
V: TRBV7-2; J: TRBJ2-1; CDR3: ASSEPGLASYNEQF
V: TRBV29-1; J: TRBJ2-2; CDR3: SVGTGYTGELF